This is a list of T cell receptor beta chains from one sample in a study of OX40 agonist ivuxolimab in advanced cancers. Method: immunoSEQ multiplex PCR; TCRdb's copy keeps in-frame clones and lacks some. The sample records tens of thousands of clones, about 83% being singletons. Source: CD4+ or CD8+ T cells sorted from blood, taken in a trial of the OX40 agonist ivuxolimab. These receptors came from an adult with an advanced solid tumor such as melanoma, head and neck, liver or kidney cancer. Each CDR3 is given with its conserved first and last residue. A D gene is named only where the DNA matches it firmly.

J gene: TRBJ2-7
V gene: TRBV2
D gene: -
CDR3 protein: CASSSYGQDYEQYF

J gene: TRBJ1-1
V gene: TRBV7-3
D gene: -
CDR3 protein: CASSLIASGRVGTEAFF

J gene: TRBJ1-5
V gene: TRBV2
D gene: -
CDR3 protein: CASSGRAGNQPQHF

J gene: TRBJ2-3
V gene: TRBV5-4
D gene: TRBD1
CDR3 protein: CASRVDRITDTQYF

J gene: TRBJ1-4
V gene: TRBV11-2
D gene: -
CDR3 protein: CASSSLHGGEFF

J gene: TRBJ1-5
V gene: TRBV6-1
D gene: -
CDR3 protein: CASSSSQRQPQHF

J gene: TRBJ2-7
V gene: TRBV9
D gene: -
CDR3 protein: CASTLTSYSYEQYF

J gene: TRBJ2-7
V gene: TRBV6-5
D gene: TRBD1
CDR3 protein: CASSYRTGVGEQYF

J gene: TRBJ1-1
V gene: TRBV2
D gene: -
CDR3 protein: CASSERGLGTEAFF

J gene: TRBJ1-1
V gene: TRBV7-3
D gene: -
CDR3 protein: CASSAGAGTEAFF

J gene: TRBJ1-1
V gene: TRBV21-1
D gene: -
CDR3 protein: CASSRITGVNTEAFF

J gene: TRBJ1-4
V gene: TRBV5-4
D gene: -
CDR3 protein: CASSPGGLGNINEKLFF

J gene: TRBJ2-5
V gene: TRBV15
D gene: -
CDR3 protein: CATSRDPGETQYF

J gene: TRBJ1-3
V gene: TRBV18
D gene: -
CDR3 protein: CASSLSDGDSGNTIYF

J gene: TRBJ1-2
V gene: TRBV18
D gene: TRBD1
CDR3 protein: CASSLLDRGLWGYTF